One and the same sample provided the 3 T cell receptor beta chains below, sequenced in a study of blood T cells in healthy people across ages. The authors ran a second PCR of roughly 6 to 11 cycles using a sample-barcoded 5' primer and a J-beta primer mix. TCRdb re-called the 5' RACE reads with MiXCR, one entry per CDR3 protein. The data contain 1.5 million to 2 million distinct CDR3 sequences, around half of them singletons. Input material: blood. The receptors come from a woman between 35 and 50 years old in good health.

The chain links TRBV7-9 to TRBJ1-5; D ambiguous. Germline-derived CDR1 and CDR2 are SEHNR and FQNEAQ (reference sequence). The V end was cut by 9 bases, the J end by 6 bases, with 21 bases between. The CDR3 spans 15 residues. In nucleotides, the CDR3 is TGTGCCAGAAAGAGCAAGGAGTGGTTTATTCAGCCCCAGCATTTT. Its protein is CARKSKEWFIQPQHF.

The chain joins TRBV7-2 to TRBJ1-2; D may be TRBD1 (5 bases). The CDR3 covers 16 residues. Germline V gives CDR1 SGHTA, CDR2 FQGNSA. V gave up 5 bases and J gave up 2 bases, with 18 bases separating them. The CDR3 DNA reads TGTGCCAGCAGCCCGGAGGGGACGCTCAAGAACTATGGCTACACCTTC. It is translated as CASSPEGTLKNYGYTF. Based on the CDR3 plus reference TRBV7-2 and TRBJ1-2, the full variable domain is GAGVSQSPSNKVTEKGKDVELRCDPISGHTALYWYRQSLGQGLEFLIYFQGNSAPDKSGLPSDRFSAERTGGSVSTLTIQRTQQEDSAVYLCASSPEGTLKNYGYTFGSGTRLTVV.

The chain joins TRBV7-2 to TRBJ1-2; D is unclear. This CDR3 has 15 residues. Germline V lookup: CDR1 SGHTA, CDR2 FQGNSA. Trimming cost V 1 base and J 3 bases, with 12 bases left between them. CDR3 in amino acids: CASSLERTEYYGYTF. The CDR3 bases are TGTGCCAGCAGCTTAGAAAGGACCGAGTACTATGGCTACACCTTC.